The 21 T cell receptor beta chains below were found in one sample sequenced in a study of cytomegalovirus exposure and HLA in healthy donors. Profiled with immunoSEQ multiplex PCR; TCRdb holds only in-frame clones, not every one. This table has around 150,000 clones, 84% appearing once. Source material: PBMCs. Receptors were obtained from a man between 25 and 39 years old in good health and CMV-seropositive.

CDR3 nucleotides: TGTGCCAGCAGTGCCAGGGGCGAGACCCAGTACTTC. It encodes CASSARGETQYF. V gene TRBV2 combines with J gene TRBJ2-5; maybe TRBD1 (6 bases). Deletions cut 4 bases from V and 5 bases from J, with 8 bases between. Germline CDR1 and CDR2: SNHLY and FYNNEI. CDR3 length: 12 amino acids.

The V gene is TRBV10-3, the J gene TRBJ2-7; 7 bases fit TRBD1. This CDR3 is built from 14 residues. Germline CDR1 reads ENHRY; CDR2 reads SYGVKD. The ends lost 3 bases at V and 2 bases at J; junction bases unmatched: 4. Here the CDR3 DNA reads TGTGCCATCAGTGAAAGCACAGGGGCCTACGAGCAGTACTTC. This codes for CAISESTGAYEQYF.

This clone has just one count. The CDR3 coding sequence is TGTGCCAGCAGCTTAGAGGCCATAACAGCTAACTATGGCTACACCTTC. Translating gives CASSLEAITANYGYTF. V gene TRBV7-9 combines with J gene TRBJ1-2; unclear D gene. V lost 1 base, J lost 0 bases, and 12 bases lay in between. The germline V gene encodes CDR1 SEHNR and CDR2 FQNEAQ (reference sequence). This CDR3 spans 16 amino acids.

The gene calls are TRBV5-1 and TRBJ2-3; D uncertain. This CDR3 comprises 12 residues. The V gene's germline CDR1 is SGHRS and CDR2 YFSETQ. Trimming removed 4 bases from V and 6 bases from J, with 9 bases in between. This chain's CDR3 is CASSPQLDTQYF. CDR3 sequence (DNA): TGCGCCAGCAGCCCACAGCTGGATACGCAGTATTTT.

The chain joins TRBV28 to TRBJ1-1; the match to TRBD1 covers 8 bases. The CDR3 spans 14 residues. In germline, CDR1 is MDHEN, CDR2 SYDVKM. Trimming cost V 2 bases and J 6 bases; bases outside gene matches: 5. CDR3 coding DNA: TGTGCCAGCAGTTTAGACAGGGGATTTGCTGAAGCTTTCTTT. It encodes CASSLDRGFAEAFF.

The CDR3 DNA reads TGTGCCAGCAGTTTACAGGGTTACGGAAACACCATATATTTT. Its protein product is CASSLQGYGNTIYF. This chain joins TRBV2 and TRBJ1-3, with D maybe TRBD1 (6 bases). This CDR3 comprises 14 residues. The V end was cut by 5 bases, the J end by 4 bases, with 12 bases between. CDR1 and CDR2 (germline): SNHLY, FYNNEI.

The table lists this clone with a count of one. The DNA of the CDR3 is TGTGCCAGCAGTTTAACCGGGACTTCCTCCTACGAGCAGTACTTC. Its protein is CASSLTGTSSYEQYF. This chain uses TRBV9 with TRBJ2-7, with a weak D call TRBD2 (6 bases). This CDR3 spans 15 amino acids. The germline V gene encodes CDR1 SGDLS and CDR2 YYNGEE. V was clipped by 5 bases and J by 0 bases, with 15 bases between them.

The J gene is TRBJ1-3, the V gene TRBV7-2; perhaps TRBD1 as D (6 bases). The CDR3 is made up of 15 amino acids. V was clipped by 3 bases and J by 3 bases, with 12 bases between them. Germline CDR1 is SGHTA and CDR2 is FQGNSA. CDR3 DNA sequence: TGTGCCAGCAGCTTCGGGACACCGAATGGAAACACCATATATTTT. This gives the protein CASSFGTPNGNTIYF. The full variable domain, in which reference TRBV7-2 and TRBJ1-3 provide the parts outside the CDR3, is GAGVSQSPSNKVTEKGKDVELRCDPISGHTALYWYRQSLGQGLEFLIYFQGNSAPDKSGLPSDRFSAERTGGSVSTLTIQRTQQEDSAVYLCASSFGTPNGNTIYFGEGSWLTVV.

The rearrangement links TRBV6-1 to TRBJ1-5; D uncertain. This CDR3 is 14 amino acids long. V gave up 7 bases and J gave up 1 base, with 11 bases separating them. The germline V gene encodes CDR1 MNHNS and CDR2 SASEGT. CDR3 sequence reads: CASTGGGSNQPQHF. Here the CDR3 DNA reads TGTGCCAGCACTGGAGGAGGGAGCAATCAGCCCCAGCATTTT.

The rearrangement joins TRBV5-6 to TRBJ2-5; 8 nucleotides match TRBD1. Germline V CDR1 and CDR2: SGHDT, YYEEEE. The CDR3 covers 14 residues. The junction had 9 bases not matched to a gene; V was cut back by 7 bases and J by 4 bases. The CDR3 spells CASLGQEGVETQYF. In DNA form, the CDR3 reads TGTGCCAGCTTGGGACAGGAGGGAGTAGAGACCCAGTACTTC.

The CDR3: CASSLLSGRSNEQFF. For the CDR3, the DNA is TGTGCCAGCAGCTTGCTTAGCGGGAGGAGCAATGAGCAGTTCTTC. V usage is TRBV5-4 and J usage is TRBJ2-1; TRBD2 matches at 10 bases. In germline, CDR1 is SGHNT, CDR2 YYREEE (reference sequence). Trimming took 1 base from V and 6 from J; bases not matched to a gene: 4. This CDR3 comprises 15 residues.

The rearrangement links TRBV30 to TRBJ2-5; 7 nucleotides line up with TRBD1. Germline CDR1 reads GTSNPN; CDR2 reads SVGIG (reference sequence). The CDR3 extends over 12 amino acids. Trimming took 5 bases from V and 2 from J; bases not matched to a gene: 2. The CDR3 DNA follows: TGTGCCTGGGGGACAGCTCAAGAGACCCAGTACTTC. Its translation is CAWGTAQETQYF.

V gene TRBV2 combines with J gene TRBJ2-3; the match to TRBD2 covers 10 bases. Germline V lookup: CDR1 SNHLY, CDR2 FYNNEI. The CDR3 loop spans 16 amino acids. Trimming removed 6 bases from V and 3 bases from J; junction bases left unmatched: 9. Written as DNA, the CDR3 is TGTGCCAGCAGGTATCGACTAGCGGGCCCTACAGATACGCAGTATTTT. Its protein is CASRYRLAGPTDTQYF.

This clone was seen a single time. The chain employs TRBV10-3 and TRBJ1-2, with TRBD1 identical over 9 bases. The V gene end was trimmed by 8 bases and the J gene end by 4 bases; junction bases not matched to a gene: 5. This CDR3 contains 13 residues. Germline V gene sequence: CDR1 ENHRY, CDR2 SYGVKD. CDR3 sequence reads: CAISGQGLYGYTF. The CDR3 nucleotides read TGTGCCATCTCGGGACAGGGACTCTATGGCTACACCTTC.

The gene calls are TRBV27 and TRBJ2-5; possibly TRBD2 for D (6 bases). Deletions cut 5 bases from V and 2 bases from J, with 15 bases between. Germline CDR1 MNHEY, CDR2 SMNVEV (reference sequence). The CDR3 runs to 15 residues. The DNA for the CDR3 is TGTGCCAGCAGTCCGTCCCGGGGGAGGCAAGAGACCCAGTACTTC. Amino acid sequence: CASSPSRGRQETQYF.

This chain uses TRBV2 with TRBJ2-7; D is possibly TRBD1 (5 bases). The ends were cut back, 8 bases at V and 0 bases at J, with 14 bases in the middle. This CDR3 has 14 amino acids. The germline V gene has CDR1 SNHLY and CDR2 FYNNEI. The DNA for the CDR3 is TGTGCCAGCCCTGTGGCAGGGAACTCCTACGAGCAGTACTTC. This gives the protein CASPVAGNSYEQYF.

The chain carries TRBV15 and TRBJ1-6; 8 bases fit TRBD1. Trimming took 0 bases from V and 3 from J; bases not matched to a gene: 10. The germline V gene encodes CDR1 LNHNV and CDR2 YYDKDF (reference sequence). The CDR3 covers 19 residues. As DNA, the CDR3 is TGTGCCACCAGCAGAGATTATTTGGTCGGGACAGGCTATAATTCACCCCTCCACTTT. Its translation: CATSRDYLVGTGYNSPLHF. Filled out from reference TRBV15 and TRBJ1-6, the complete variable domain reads DAMVIQNPRYQVTQFGKPVTLSCSQTLNHNVMYWYQQKSSQAPKLLFHYYDKDFNNEADTPDNFQSRRPNTSFCFLDIRSPGLGDTAMYLCATSRDYLVGTGYNSPLHFGNGTRLTVT.

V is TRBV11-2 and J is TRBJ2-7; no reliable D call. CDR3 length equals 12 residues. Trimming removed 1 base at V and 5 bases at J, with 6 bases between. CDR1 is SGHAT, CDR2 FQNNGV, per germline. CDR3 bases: TGTGCCAGCAGCTTAGTAGTCCACGAGCAGTACTTC. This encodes CASSLVVHEQYF.

This CDR3 reads CASSRPGLAGYEQYF. The CDR3 DNA reads TGTGCCAGCAGCCGCCCGGGACTAGCAGGCTACGAGCAGTACTTC. The rearrangement links TRBV6-5 to TRBJ2-7, with 9 positions matching TRBD2. This CDR3 spans 15 amino acids. CDR1 is MNHEY and CDR2 is SVGAGI in the germline V gene. After removal of 6 bases from V and 3 bases from J, the junction contained 9 bases not matched to a gene.

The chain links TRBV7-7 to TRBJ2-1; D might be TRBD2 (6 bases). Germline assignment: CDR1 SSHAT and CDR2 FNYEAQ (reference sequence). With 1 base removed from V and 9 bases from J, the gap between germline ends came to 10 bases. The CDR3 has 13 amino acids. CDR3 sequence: CASSLGGEAEQFF. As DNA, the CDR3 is TGTGCCAGCAGCTTAGGTGGGGAGGCTGAGCAGTTCTTC.

The DNA of the CDR3 is TGTGCCAGCAGCAAAGATTGGGAGAGGCGGGGGGAGCAGTACTTC. As protein: CASSKDWERRGEQYF. V gene TRBV21-1 combines with J gene TRBJ2-7; TRBD2, the D gene given by the table, was not confirmed from the DNA. TRBV21-1 is labeled a pseudogene. The CDR3 has 15 amino acids.